These 13 T cell receptor beta chains share one sample of origin, sequenced in a study of T cells after yellow fever vaccination. TCRdb used MiXCR to reprocess the 5' RACE reads, holding one entry per CDR3 protein. The repertoire holds fewer than 350,000 distinct CDR3 sequences, with 4% to 5.5% as singletons. The sequences come from PBMCs, collected 15 days after the yellow fever booster vaccination. The receptors were gathered from a man between 18 and 35 years old who received the YFV17D yellow fever vaccine.

The chain recombines TRBV18 with TRBJ1-2; weak D call: TRBD1 (6 bases). Trimming stripped 3 bases from V and 3 bases from J, with 14 bases between. Germline V gene data show CDR1 as KGHSH and CDR2 as LQKENI. CDR3 length equals 15 residues. CDR3 amino acids: CASSPGGGLYYGYTF. In nucleotides, the CDR3 is TGTGCCAGCTCACCCGGTGGGGGGCTCTACTATGGCTACACCTTC.

This clonotype was recorded at least ten times. CDR3: CASSLTGSNYGYTF. The DNA for the CDR3 is TGTGCCAGCAGTTTGACAGGGTCTAACTATGGCTACACCTTC. This rearrangement joins TRBV12-3 or TRBV12-4 to TRBJ1-2, with TRBD1 matching 7 bases. The CDR3 length is 14 residues. V trimming: 3 bases; J trimming: 0 bases; junction bases outside the gene matches: 1.

This clonotype was found a few times. The chain links TRBV3-1 to TRBJ1-2; the D is unclear. The V gene's germline CDR1 is LGHDT and CDR2 YNNKEL (reference sequence). CDR3 length equals 14 residues. V was pared by 6 bases and J by 4 bases, with 15 bases between. The CDR3 coding sequence is TGTGCCAGCAGTCCGTTGGGGAAATCCTATGGCTACACCTTC. It codes for CASSPLGKSYGYTF.

This clonotype showed up just a few times. CDR3 in DNA: TGTGCCAGCAGCCCAATTGGAGGGAGTAGTAGCTATGGCTACACCTTC. This sequence encodes CASSPIGGSSSYGYTF. This chain connects TRBV21-1 to TRBJ1-2. TRBV21-1 is flagged as a pseudogene. CDR3 size: 16 residues.

V and J are TRBV15 and TRBJ2-3, with D hard to call. Between the trimmed V and J ends, which lost 2 bases and 2 bases, there was a span of 8 bases. This CDR3 is 14 amino acids long. Germline V lookup: CDR1 LNHNV, CDR2 YYDKDF (reference sequence). CDR3 sequence: CATSRRVSTDTQYF. In DNA form, the CDR3 reads TGTGCCACCAGCAGAAGGGTATCCACAGATACGCAGTATTTT. Using reference TRBV15 and TRBJ2-3 for the parts outside the CDR3, the full variable domain is DAMVIQNPRYQVTQFGKPVTLSCSQTLNHNVMYWYQQKSSQAPKLLFHYYDKDFNNEADTPDNFQSRRPNTSFCFLDIRSPGLGDTAMYLCATSRRVSTDTQYFGPGTRLTVL.

This clonotype was picked up many times. The rearrangement joins TRBV6-5 to TRBJ2-1, with D perhaps matching TRBD1 (6 bases). V was clipped by 2 bases and J by 2 bases, with 10 bases between them. The CDR3 is 15 amino acids. CDR1 and CDR2 (germline): MNHEY, SVGAGI. CDR3 region: CASSYGRQAYNEQFF. The DNA of the CDR3 is TGTGCCAGCAGTTACGGGCGACAGGCCTACAATGAGCAGTTCTTC.

This clonotype was found a few times. The chain combines TRBV18 with TRBJ2-7; the D gene is possibly TRBD2 (6 bases). Between the trimmed V and J ends, which lost 2 bases and 3 bases, there was a span of 11 bases. CDR3 length: 14 residues. Germline CDR1 KGHSH, CDR2 LQKENI. CDR3 nucleotides: TGTGCCAGCTCACCAGGAGGGACCAGCTACGAGCAGTACTTC. Translation gives CASSPGGTSYEQYF.

This clonotype was counted ten times or more. This sequence joins TRBV18 and TRBJ2-5, with D perhaps given as TRBD1 or TRBD2 (6 bases each). V was clipped by 2 bases and J by 7 bases, with 14 bases between them. Per the germline V gene, CDR1 is KGHSH and CDR2 is LQKENI. CDR3 size: 14 residues. The CDR3 nucleotides read TGTGCCAGCTCACCAGACAGCGGAGGGGGGACCCAGTACTTC. The encoded protein is CASSPDSGGGTQYF.

This clonotype was seen a handful of times. The V gene is TRBV5-1, the J gene TRBJ2-6; TRBD2 matches at 8 bases. The CDR3 extends over 17 amino acids. Germline values: CDR1 SGHRS, CDR2 YFSETQ. Trimming removed 4 bases from V and 0 bases from J; junction bases left unmatched: 6. The DNA of the CDR3 is TGCGCCAGCAGCCCACGGGAGGGAAACTCTGGGGCCAACGTCCTGACTTTC. This translates into CASSPREGNSGANVLTF.

This chain links TRBV12-3 or TRBV12-4 with TRBJ1-2; unclear D gene. The CDR3 is 15 residues long. With 3 bases removed from V and 2 bases from J, the gap between germline ends came to 13 bases. The chain's CDR3 is CASSFVLTANYGYTF. DNA for the CDR3: TGTGCCAGCAGTTTCGTGCTCACGGCAAACTATGGCTACACCTTC.

In its sample, this clonotype was seen many times. The chain joins TRBV5-1 to TRBJ2-1; D may be TRBD2 (6 bases). The ends were cut back, 1 base at V and 9 bases at J, with 14 bases in the middle. The germline V gene encodes CDR1 SGHRS and CDR2 YFSETQ. The length of the CDR3 is 14 residues. The CDR3 region has the DNA TGCGCCAGCAGCTTGACCGGGACTCGGGGTGAGCAGTTCTTC. Residues: CASSLTGTRGEQFF.

This clonotype was recorded at least ten times. The chain is built from TRBV30 and TRBJ1-2; TRBD1 matches 8 bases. Looked up from germline, CDR1 is GTSNPN and CDR2 is SVGIG (reference sequence). V gave up 4 bases and J gave up 7 bases; unmatched junction bases: 8. The CDR3 totals 13 residues. In DNA form, the CDR3 reads TGTGCCTGGAAAAGGGACAGGCCAGGTGGCTACACCTTC. Its protein is CAWKRDRPGGYTF.

This chain connects TRBV20-1 to TRBJ2-5, with a possible D match to TRBD2 (7 bases). V lost 0 bases and J lost 4, with 15 bases in between. This CDR3 contains 15 residues. Germline CDR1 is DFQATT and CDR2 is SNEGSKA (reference sequence). The chain's CDR3 is CSARDTGGTGETQYF. The CDR3 region has the DNA TGCAGTGCTAGAGATACGGGGGGCACAGGAGAGACCCAGTACTTC.